The 20 T cell receptor beta chains given below trace back to one sample, sequenced in a study of CD8 T cells in ankylosing spondylitis. In TCRdb, the 5' RACE reads were re-called with MiXCR into one record per CDR3 protein. The table has a few hundred thousand distinct CDR3 sequences, more than 9% seen once. The sample was blood, either unsorted or a sorted T cell fraction (not recorded which). Source of these receptors: a female donor with ankylosing spondylitis or in good health (not recorded which).

This clonotype was seen a handful of times. V usage is TRBV29-1 and J usage is TRBJ1-2; 7 bases are a match to TRBD1. V was clipped by 4 bases and J by 7 bases; unmatched bases: 6. Per germline, CDR1 SQVTM and CDR2 ANQGSEA. The CDR3 spans 12 residues. The CDR3 DNA sequence: TGCAGCGTTGGACAGGGTTTCCGTGGCTACACCTTC. Translation: CSVGQGFRGYTF.

This clonotype appeared many times. V is TRBV5-8 and J is TRBJ1-5; D is unresolved. V shed 4 bases and J shed 9 bases, with 14 bases lying between them. From germline, CDR1 is SGHTS and CDR2 YDEGEE. This CDR3 spans 13 amino acids. This CDR3 is CASSLNRAGPQHF. The CDR3 bases are TGTGCCAGCAGCCTCAACCGGGCCGGGCCCCAGCATTTT. Looking up the rest from reference TRBV5-8 and TRBJ1-5 gives the full variable domain: EAGVTQSPTHLIKTRGQQATLRCSPISGHTSVYWYQQALGLGLQFLLWYDEGEERNRGNFPPRFSGRQFPNYSSELNVNALELEDSALYLCASSLNRAGPQHFGDGTRLSIL.

This clonotype was observed many times. The CDR3 reads CSARRYAGADSYEQYF. The CDR3 coding sequence is TGCAGTGCTAGGAGGTATGCGGGTGCCGACTCCTACGAGCAGTACTTC. The rearrangement uses TRBV20-1 and TRBJ2-7; D is perhaps TRBD2 (5 bases). Trimming left V 3 bases short and J 0 bases short, with 18 bases between. The germline V gene encodes CDR1 DFQATT and CDR2 SNEGSKA (reference sequence). CDR3 length: 16 residues.

The chain has TRBV19 and TRBJ2-3, with unresolved D. The ends were cut back, 4 bases at V and 10 bases at J, with 9 bases in the middle. Germline V gives CDR1 LNHDA, CDR2 SQIVND (reference sequence). There are 11 residues in the CDR3. CDR3 protein: CASSRKQAQYF. CDR3 in DNA: TGTGCCAGTAGTAGAAAGCAGGCGCAGTATTTT.

This clonotype was counted ten times or more. The rearrangement uses TRBV20-1 and TRBJ2-1; D gene uncertain. The CDR3 is 13 residues long. Germline-derived CDR1 and CDR2 are DFQATT and SNEGSKA (reference sequence). Trimming cost V 3 bases and J 8 bases, with 14 bases left between them. The CDR3: CSASNLPMYEQFF. DNA of the CDR3: TGCAGTGCTAGCAATCTCCCAATGTATGAGCAGTTCTTC.

This clonotype has at least ten counts. This chain connects TRBV20-1 to TRBJ2-7; D might be TRBD1 (5 bases). Germline V gene lookup returns CDR1 DFQATT and CDR2 SNEGSKA (reference sequence). CDR3 size: 15 residues. V was cut by 0 bases and J by 6 bases, with 18 bases left in between. The CDR3 protein is CSAREKDIVLGEQYF. As DNA, the CDR3 is TGCAGTGCTAGAGAAAAGGACATAGTGCTGGGCGAGCAGTACTTC.

In this sample, this clonotype turned up many times. J is TRBJ1-3 and V is TRBV28; a weak D match, TRBD1 (5 bases). With 3 bases removed from V and 1 base from J, the gap between germline ends came to 16 bases. The germline gives CDR1 MDHEN, CDR2 SYDVKM. This CDR3 spans 17 amino acids. For the CDR3, the DNA is TGTGCCAGCAGTTTTGGGGCTCCGGGACCTTCTGGAAACACCATATATTTT. Translated: CASSFGAPGPSGNTIYF.

This clonotype appeared many times. This chain joins TRBV12-3 or TRBV12-4 and TRBJ1-1, with D hard to call. The CDR3 sequence is 13 residues long. Trimming stripped 3 bases from V and 3 bases from J, with 8 bases between. For the CDR3, the DNA is TGTGCCAGCAGTTTCCAGAGCGACACTGAAGCTTTCTTT. This gives the protein CASSFQSDTEAFF.

This clonotype was seen ten or more times. The gene calls are TRBV5-1 and TRBJ2-1; D might be TRBD2 (6 bases). CDR1 and CDR2 from the germline V gene are SGHRS and YFSETQ. This CDR3 contains 11 residues. V was cut by 7 bases and J by 9 bases, with 11 bases left in between. Written as DNA, the CDR3 is TGCGCCAGCGGAACTAGCAGTGAGCAGTTCTTC. Protein product: CASGTSSEQFF.

There are a few counts of this clonotype. This chain uses TRBV4-2 with TRBJ2-7; no definite D call. The germline V gene has CDR1 LGHNA and CDR2 YNFKEQ. The CDR3 is 13 amino acids. Trimming took off 6 bases at V and 3 bases at J, with 12 bases between the two ends. CDR3 residues: CASRPQGGYEQYF. CDR3 nucleotides: TGTGCCAGCAGGCCTCAAGGCGGCTACGAGCAGTACTTC.

Ten or more counts support this clonotype. The chain recombines TRBV7-9 with TRBJ1-4; D not resolved. Germline values: CDR1 SEHNR, CDR2 FQNEAQ (reference sequence). The CDR3 covers 14 residues. With 3 bases removed from V and 5 bases from J, the gap between germline ends came to 10 bases. CDR3 in DNA: TGTGCCAGCAGCTTGGGGTACCAGAATGAAAAACTGTTTTTT. Translation gives CASSLGYQNEKLFF.

The sample holds many counts of this clonotype. V is TRBV12-3 or TRBV12-4 and J is TRBJ1-1; no definite D call. V was shortened by 3 bases and J by 3 bases, with 20 bases between the two germline ends. This CDR3 comprises 17 residues. The CDR3: CASSLSDRLTVHTEAFF. The CDR3 DNA follows: TGTGCCAGCAGTTTGTCGGATCGCCTCACGGTTCACACTGAAGCTTTCTTT.

Concerning this clonotype itself: This sequence may be a read error, since a much larger clone differs from it by one base. As the CDR3 is not closed by the conserved phenylalanine or tryptophan, this likely results from a read error. This chain joins TRBV4-3 and TRBJ1-1; no firm D call. The CDR3 is 14 residues long. V was pared by 2 bases and J by 2 bases, with 9 bases between. Germline loops: CDR1 LGHNA, CDR2 YSLEER. As DNA, the CDR3 is TGCGCCAGCAGCCAACGCAGGTTCAACACTGAAGCTTTCATT. This sequence encodes CASSQRRFNTEAFI.

This clonotype was counted at least ten times. The chain has TRBV5-1 and TRBJ1-1; D perhaps matches TRBD1 (5 bases). Germline V CDR1 and CDR2: SGHRS, YFSETQ. The V end lost 0 bases, the J end lost 5 bases, and 11 bases lay between the germline ends. The length of the CDR3 is 14 residues. As DNA, the CDR3 is TGCGCCAGCAGCTTGGCCTCGGGGGGGACTGAAGCTTTCTTT. Translated: CASSLASGGTEAFF. The full variable domain, its missing parts supplied by reference TRBV5-1 and TRBJ1-1, is KAGVTQTPRYLIKTRGQQVTLSCSPISGHRSVSWYQQTPGQGLQFLFEYFSETQRNKGNFPGRFSGRQFSNSRSEMNVSTLELGDSALYLCASSLASGGTEAFFGQGTRLTVV.

This clonotype was counted ten times or more. The rearrangement links TRBV20-1 to TRBJ2-1; D may be TRBD2 (6 bases). Germline values: CDR1 DFQATT, CDR2 SNEGSKA (reference sequence). Trimming took off 1 base at V and 5 bases at J, with 12 bases between the two ends. The CDR3 spans 14 residues. CDR3 in amino acids: CSARAASVHNEQFF. Here the CDR3 DNA reads TGCAGTGCTAGAGCAGCTAGCGTCCACAATGAGCAGTTCTTC.

This clonotype showed up just a few times. This rearrangement joins TRBV12-3 or TRBV12-4 to TRBJ2-3, with no clear D. This CDR3 has 15 residues. With 4 bases removed from V and 0 bases from J, the gap between germline ends came to 11 bases. CDR3 loop: CASSSFKTSTDTQYF. As DNA, the CDR3 is TGTGCCAGCAGTTCATTTAAGACCAGCACAGATACGCAGTATTTT.

This clonotype was seen at least ten times. The rearrangement joins TRBV7-2 to TRBJ1-1, with D uncertain. Trimming cost V 2 bases and J 3 bases, with 10 bases left between them. This CDR3 comprises 14 residues. CDR1 and CDR2 from the germline V gene are SGHTA and FQGNSA. The CDR3 loop reads CASSLYREDTEAFF. CDR3 bases: TGTGCCAGCAGCTTATATCGGGAGGACACTGAAGCTTTCTTT.

Only one count was recorded for this clonotype. J is TRBJ1-2 and V is TRBV5-1; D is perhaps TRBD1 (6 bases). V dropped 4 bases and J dropped 2 bases, with 9 bases sitting between them. Looked up from germline, CDR1 is SGHRS and CDR2 is YFSETQ. The CDR3 totals 13 residues. The CDR3 loop reads CASSHGQNYGYTF. CDR3 in DNA: TGCGCCAGCAGCCACGGACAGAACTATGGCTACACCTTC.

This clonotype has ten or more counts. This chain joins TRBV27 and TRBJ2-1; 13 bases are a match to TRBD2. Unmatched junction bases numbered 5, after V lost 8 bases and J lost 7 bases. CDR1 is MNHEY and CDR2 is SMNVEV in the germline V gene (reference sequence). This CDR3 contains 14 residues. Here the CDR3 DNA reads TGTGCCAGCGGTGGACTAGCGGGAGCTAATGAGCAGTTCTTC. Amino acids: CASGGLAGANEQFF.

This clonotype has a count of ten or more. The chain carries TRBV20-1 and TRBJ2-7, with D perhaps TRBD1 (5 bases). V was clipped by 3 bases and J by 6 bases, with 12 bases between them. Germline V gives CDR1 DFQATT, CDR2 SNEGSKA (reference sequence). The CDR3 is 12 residues long. CDR3 DNA: TGCAGTGCTAGGCAGGGCGTTTTCGAGCAGTACTTC. Protein product: CSARQGVFEQYF.